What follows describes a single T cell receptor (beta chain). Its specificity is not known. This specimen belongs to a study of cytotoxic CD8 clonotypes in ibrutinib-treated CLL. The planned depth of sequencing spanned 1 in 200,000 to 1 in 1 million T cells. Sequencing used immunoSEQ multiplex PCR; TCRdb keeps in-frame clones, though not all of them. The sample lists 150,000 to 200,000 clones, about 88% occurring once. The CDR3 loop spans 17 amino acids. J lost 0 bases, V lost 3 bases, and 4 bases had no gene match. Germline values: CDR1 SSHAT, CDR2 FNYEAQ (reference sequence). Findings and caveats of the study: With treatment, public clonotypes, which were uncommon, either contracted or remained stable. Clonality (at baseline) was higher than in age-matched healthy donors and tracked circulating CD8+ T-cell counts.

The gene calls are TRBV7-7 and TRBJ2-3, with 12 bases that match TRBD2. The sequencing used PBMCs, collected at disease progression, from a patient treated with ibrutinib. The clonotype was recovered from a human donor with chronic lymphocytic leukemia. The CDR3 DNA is TGTGCCAGCAGCTTCGGACTAGCGGGAACTAGCACAGATACGCAGTATTTT. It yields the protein CASSFGLAGTSTDTQYF.